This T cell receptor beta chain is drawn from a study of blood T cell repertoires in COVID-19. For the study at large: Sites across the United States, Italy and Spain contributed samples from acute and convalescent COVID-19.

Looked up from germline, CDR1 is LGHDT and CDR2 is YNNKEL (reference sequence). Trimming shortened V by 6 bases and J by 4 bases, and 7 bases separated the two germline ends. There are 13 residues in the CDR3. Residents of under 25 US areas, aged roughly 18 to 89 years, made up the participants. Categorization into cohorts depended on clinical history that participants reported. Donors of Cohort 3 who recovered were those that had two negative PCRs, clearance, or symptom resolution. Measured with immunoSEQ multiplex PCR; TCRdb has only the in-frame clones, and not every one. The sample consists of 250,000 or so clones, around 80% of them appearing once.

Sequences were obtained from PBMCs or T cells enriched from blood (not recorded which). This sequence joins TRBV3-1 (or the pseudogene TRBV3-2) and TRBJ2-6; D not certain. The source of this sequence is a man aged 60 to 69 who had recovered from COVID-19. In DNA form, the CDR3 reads TGTGCCAGCAGTATCTCCGGGGCCAACGTCCTGACTTTC. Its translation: CASSISGANVLTF.